What follows describes a single T cell receptor (beta chain). Its specificity is unknown. CDR3 length equals 17 residues. In germline, CDR1 is MNHEY, CDR2 SMNVEV (reference sequence). Trimming removed 3 bases at V and 0 bases at J, with 15 bases between. This sample was included in a study of CD8 T cells in Susac syndrome. Control patients had untreated stable or active relapsing-remitting multiple sclerosis by revised McDonald criteria. Findings and caveats of the study: It was acknowledged in the study that its TCR sequencing and HLA analysis involved a relatively small number of individuals.

Reverse transcription of about 0.5 to 1 ug RNA used random hexamers. Multiplex immunoSEQ PCR targeted 54 Vbeta and 13 Jbeta TCR beta segments. TCRdb processed the immunoSEQ multiplex PCR reads anew with MiXCR; each CDR3 protein has one entry. The sample consists of around 270,000 distinct CDR3 sequences, around 91% of them appearing once. The receptor was isolated from a human donor with multiple sclerosis. Source material: CD8+ T cells from PBMCs. The chain is built from TRBV27 and TRBJ2-1; the D gene is possibly TRBD2 (5 bases). CDR3 in DNA: TGTGCCAGCAGTTTTGAGGGCGGACTGGTCTCCTACAATGAGCAGTTCTTC. Amino acids: CASSFEGGLVSYNEQFF.